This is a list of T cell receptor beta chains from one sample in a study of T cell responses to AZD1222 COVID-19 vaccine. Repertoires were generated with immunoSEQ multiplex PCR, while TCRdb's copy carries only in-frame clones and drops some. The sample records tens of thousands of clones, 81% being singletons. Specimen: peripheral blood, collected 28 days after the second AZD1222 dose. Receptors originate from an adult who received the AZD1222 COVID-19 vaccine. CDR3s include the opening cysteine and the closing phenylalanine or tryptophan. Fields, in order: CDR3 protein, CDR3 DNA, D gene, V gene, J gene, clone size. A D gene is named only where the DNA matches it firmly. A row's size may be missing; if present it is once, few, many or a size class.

cdr3_aa: CASSITGGRQPQHF; cdr3_nt: TGTGCCAGCAGCATAACAGGGGGCCGACAGCCCCAGCATTTT; d_call: TRBD1; v_call: TRBV7-9; j_call: TRBJ1-5; clone_size: NA
cdr3_aa: CASSYRTSGYNEQFF; cdr3_nt: TGTGCCAGCAGTTACCGTACTAGCGGATACAATGAGCAGTTCTTC; d_call: TRBD2; v_call: TRBV6-5; j_call: TRBJ2-1; clone_size: NA
cdr3_aa: CASSFGRGTSIHEQYF; cdr3_nt: TGCGCCAGCAGCTTCGGCAGGGGGACTAGTATCCACGAGCAGTACTTC; d_call: NA; v_call: TRBV5-1; j_call: TRBJ2-7; clone_size: NA
cdr3_aa: CASRTGGAGNQPQHF; cdr3_nt: TGTGCCAGTAGAACAGGAGGGGCAGGAAATCAGCCCCAGCATTTT; d_call: NA; v_call: TRBV19; j_call: TRBJ1-5; clone_size: NA
cdr3_aa: CASSVAGAPANVLTF; cdr3_nt: TGTGCCAGCAGCGTAGCGGGGGCTCCGGCCAACGTCCTGACTTTC; d_call: NA; v_call: TRBV9; j_call: TRBJ2-6; clone_size: NA
cdr3_aa: CASSYRGDNSPLHF; cdr3_nt: TGTGCCAGCAGTTACCGTGGGGATAATTCACCCCTCCACTTT; d_call: NA; v_call: TRBV6-5; j_call: TRBJ1-6; clone_size: NA
cdr3_aa: CASSLGQGKHQPQHF; cdr3_nt: TGCGCCAGCAGCTTGGGGCAGGGTAAGCATCAGCCCCAGCATTTT; d_call: NA; v_call: TRBV5-1; j_call: TRBJ1-5; clone_size: once
cdr3_aa: CASSLGLAGGVTYNEQFF; cdr3_nt: TGTGCCAGCAGCCTAGGACTAGCGGGAGGGGTAACCTACAATGAGCAGTTCTTC; d_call: TRBD2; v_call: TRBV5-5; j_call: TRBJ2-1; clone_size: once
cdr3_aa: CASSPGRTARAEAFF; cdr3_nt: TGTGCCAGCTCACCAGGCAGAACCGCGCGAGCTGAAGCTTTCTTT; d_call: NA; v_call: TRBV18; j_call: TRBJ1-1; clone_size: NA
cdr3_aa: CASSSGTGIAYGYTF; cdr3_nt: TGTGCCAGCAGTTCAGGGACAGGGATCGCCTATGGCTACACCTTC; d_call: TRBD1; v_call: TRBV27; j_call: TRBJ1-2; clone_size: NA
cdr3_aa: CASSRRGGSTDTQYF; cdr3_nt: TGTGCCAGCAGCCGGAGGGGGGGATCCACAGATACGCAGTATTTT; d_call: NA; v_call: TRBV5-4; j_call: TRBJ2-3; clone_size: NA